Listed here are 16 T cell receptor beta chains from one sample, sequenced in a study of monozygotic twins with cystic fibrosis. Profiled with immunoSEQ multiplex PCR; TCRdb holds only in-frame clones, not every one. The sample lists fewer than 20,000 clones, roughly nine tenths occurring once. The sequencing sample was made of blood. The origin of the receptors is a girl aged 2 to 10 with cystic fibrosis.

The CDR3: CASCGGIDTEAFF. As DNA, the CDR3 is TGTGCCAGCTGCGGGGGGATTGACACTGAAGCTTTCTTT. This chain connects TRBV18 to TRBJ1-1; possible D gene TRBD1, 5 bases. Trimming took 7 bases from V and 3 from J, leaving 12 bases between them. In germline, CDR1 is KGHSH, CDR2 LQKENI. The CDR3 consists of 13 residues.

CDR3 loop: CASSRDRGQDTQYF. The CDR3 nucleotides read TGTGCCAGCAGCCGGGACAGGGGGCAGGATACGCAGTATTTT. The V gene is TRBV7-6, the J gene TRBJ2-3, with TRBD1 matching 12 bases. The V gene's germline CDR1 is SGHVS and CDR2 FNYEAQ. This CDR3 is built from 14 residues. V lost 5 bases, J lost 6 bases, and 3 bases stayed unmatched.

The chain links TRBV15 to TRBJ2-1; 13 nucleotides match TRBD2. V lost 5 bases to trimming and J lost 6 bases; unmatched junction nucleotides: 10. The CDR3 spans 17 residues. Germline lookup yields CDR1 LNHNV and CDR2 YYDKDF (reference sequence). The CDR3 spells CATSGTSGRAQGNEQFF. As DNA, the CDR3 is TGTGCCACCAGCGGAACTAGCGGGAGGGCCCAGGGCAATGAGCAGTTCTTC.

The chain couples TRBV7-9 to TRBJ2-1; no reliable D call. CDR3 length: 12 residues. The germline gives CDR1 SEHNR, CDR2 FQNEAQ (reference sequence). Trimming shortened V by 6 bases and J by 4 bases, and 7 bases separated the two germline ends. The CDR3 is CASRTNYNEQFF. The CDR3 region has the DNA TGTGCCAGCAGAACGAATTACAATGAGCAGTTCTTC.

The chain is built from TRBV14 and TRBJ1-1; the D gene is possibly TRBD1 (6 bases). There are 16 residues in the CDR3. Trimming stripped 4 bases from V and 1 base from J, with 16 bases between. Germline CDR1 SGHDN, CDR2 FVKESK. Here the CDR3 reads CASSLGLGQPNTEAFF. The CDR3, as DNA: TGTGCCAGCAGCCTGGGCCTAGGACAGCCGAACACTGAAGCTTTCTTT.

This chain connects TRBV6-1 to TRBJ2-7, with D possibly being TRBD1 or TRBD2 (5 bases each). Germline V CDR1 and CDR2: MNHNS, SASEGT. The CDR3 sequence is 16 residues long. Trimming took 3 bases from V and 2 from J, leaving 17 bases between them. The CDR3 DNA reads TGTGCCAGCAGTGAGAAGGGGCGAGGGGCGGCCTACGAGCAGTACTTC. The encoded protein is CASSEKGRGAAYEQYF.

The rearrangement uses TRBV2 and TRBJ2-7; D might be TRBD2 (6 bases). This CDR3 is 12 amino acids long. Germline V lookup: CDR1 SNHLY, CDR2 FYNNEI. V lost 4 bases and J lost 5, with 9 bases in between. CDR3: CASSAGGDEQYF. CDR3 nucleotide sequence: TGTGCCAGCAGTGCAGGAGGGGACGAGCAGTACTTC.

This chain connects TRBV14 to TRBJ2-2; 8 nucleotides align to TRBD2. J was trimmed by 2 bases and V by 4 bases; bases with no gene match: 3. Germline values: CDR1 SGHDN, CDR2 FVKESK. This CDR3 spans 15 amino acids. CDR3 amino acids: CASSPGLGNTGELFF. CDR3 DNA: TGTGCCAGCAGCCCGGGACTAGGCAACACCGGGGAGCTGTTTTTT.

The chain joins TRBV7-2 to TRBJ2-7; tentatively, D is TRBD1 or TRBD2 (6 bases each). V dropped 5 bases and J dropped 2 bases, with 16 bases sitting between them. This CDR3 is built from 15 residues. In germline, CDR1 is SGHTA, CDR2 FQGNSA. DNA of the CDR3: TGTGCCAGCAGCCCCCTGGCGGGACACCCCTACGAGCAGTACTTC. Amino acid sequence: CASSPLAGHPYEQYF.

V gene TRBV19 combines with J gene TRBJ1-2; 9 bases agree with TRBD1. The germline gives CDR1 LNHDA, CDR2 SQIVND (reference sequence). This CDR3 contains 14 residues. Trimming removed 3 bases from V and 2 bases from J; junction bases left unmatched: 1. Written as DNA, the CDR3 is TGTGCCAGTAGTATCGACAGGGGGAACTATGGCTACACCTTC. This translates into CASSIDRGNYGYTF.

Written as DNA, the CDR3 is TGTGCCAGCAGCCGGGTGGGGGCAGGGTACGACTATGGCTACACCTTC. It specifies CASSRVGAGYDYGYTF. The gene calls are TRBV13 and TRBJ1-2; D might be TRBD1 (6 bases). In germline, CDR1 is PRHDT, CDR2 FYEKMQ (reference sequence). The V end was cut by 5 bases, the J end by 3 bases, with 19 bases between. CDR3 length equals 16 residues.

The V call is TRBV5-1, the J call TRBJ1-1, with D unresolved. The germline V gene encodes CDR1 SGHRS and CDR2 YFSETQ. This CDR3 comprises 16 residues. V was clipped by 4 bases and J by 1 base, with 17 bases between them. The CDR3 DNA is TGCGCCAGCAGCATTAATTTCGGGGTAGCGAACACTGAAGCTTTCTTT. It codes for CASSINFGVANTEAFF.

The chain links TRBV27 to TRBJ1-1, with 7 bases matching TRBD1. This CDR3 comprises 14 residues. Germline V gene data show CDR1 as MNHEY and CDR2 as SMNVEV (reference sequence). Trimming cost V 2 bases and J 10 bases; bases outside gene matches: 10. CDR3 sequence (DNA): TGTGCCAGCAGTTTACAACAGGGGACGGGGGTAGCTTTCTTT. This gives the protein CASSLQQGTGVAFF.

The V and J genes are TRBV6-5 and TRBJ2-4; 12 bases fit TRBD1. The CDR3 totals 14 residues. The J segment lost 5 bases and the V segment lost 8 bases, leaving 4 bases of the junction unmatched. CDR1 is MNHEY, CDR2 SVGAGI, per germline. The CDR3 DNA sequence: TGTGCCAGCTGCGGGACAGGGGGCCAAAACATTCAGTACTTC. Translating gives CASCGTGGQNIQYF.

This chain uses TRBV19 with TRBJ2-2; 9 bases match TRBD1. The CDR3 totals 17 residues. CDR1 LNHDA and CDR2 SQIVND come from the germline V gene (reference sequence). V dropped 5 bases and J dropped 4; count of bases not matched to a gene: 11. DNA of the CDR3: TGTGCCAGTAGTCCCCCGACCGGGACAGGGACCACCGGGGAGCTGTTTTTT. Translating it yields CASSPPTGTGTTGELFF.

The chain links TRBV9 to TRBJ1-2, with D tentatively TRBD1 (5 bases). V was cut by 1 base and J by 6 bases, with 10 bases left in between. The germline CDR1 and CDR2 sequences are SGDLS and YYNGEE. The CDR3 contains 13 residues. Here the CDR3 reads CASSVPGGDGYTF. The CDR3 DNA sequence: TGTGCCAGCAGCGTACCGGGGGGAGATGGCTACACCTTC.